A single sample is the source of the 30 T cell receptor beta chains below, sequenced in a study of radiotherapy plus CTLA-4 blockade in lung cancer. Sequencing used immunoSEQ multiplex PCR; TCRdb keeps in-frame clones, though not all of them. The table has roughly 54,000 clones, just under 85% seen once; the top ten hold roughly 4.9%. The source material was peripheral blood, sampled from a patient treated with radiotherapy plus ipilimumab. These receptors all come from a human donor with non-small cell lung cancer whose response to radiotherapy plus ipilimumab could not be evaluated.

This clone was observed a handful of times. The chain carries TRBV6-5 and TRBJ2-3; no definite D call. With 7 bases removed from V and 0 bases from J, the gap between germline ends came to 11 bases. From germline, CDR1 is MNHEY and CDR2 SVGAGI. This CDR3 is built from 14 residues. CDR3 nucleotide sequence: TGTGCCAGCACGATAGCCCTTAGCACAGATACGCAGTATTTT. Protein sequence: CASTIALSTDTQYF.

This chain links TRBV7-9 with TRBJ2-1, with TRBD2 identical over 10 bases. V dropped 4 bases and J dropped 5; count of bases not matched to a gene: 2. The CDR3 has 14 amino acids. CDR1 SEHNR and CDR2 FQNEAQ come from the germline V gene (reference sequence). The CDR3, as DNA: TGTGCCAGCAGCTGGACTAGCGGAAACAATGAGCAGTTCTTC. This translates into CASSWTSGNNEQFF.

The V gene is TRBV18, the J gene TRBJ1-2; a weak D match, TRBD1 (6 bases). The V and J ends lost 3 bases and 8 bases respectively, with 16 bases between them. Germline CDR1 reads KGHSH; CDR2 reads LQKENI. The CDR3 consists of 14 residues. This CDR3 is CASSPRQDTRGYTF. CDR3 coding DNA: TGTGCCAGCTCACCGAGACAGGATACGAGGGGCTACACCTTC.

The chain recombines TRBV28 with TRBJ2-5; D is ambiguous. CDR1 and CDR2 (germline): MDHEN, SYDVKM. V shed 2 bases and J shed 1 base, with 14 bases lying between them. The CDR3 totals 16 residues. The DNA for the CDR3 is TGTGCCAGCAGTTTACTCGCAGAACCCTTCCAAGAGACCCAGTACTTC. Translated: CASSLLAEPFQETQYF. Using reference TRBV28 and TRBJ2-5 for the parts outside the CDR3, the full variable domain is DVKVTQSSRYLVKRTGEKVFLECVQDMDHENMFWYRQDPGLGLRLIYFSYDVKMKEKGDIPEGYSVSREKKERFSLILESASTNQTSMYLCASSLLAEPFQETQYFGPGTRLLVL.

This sequence joins TRBV14 and TRBJ1-5; no definite D call. The CDR3 extends over 17 amino acids. Germline V CDR1 and CDR2: SGHDN, FVKESK. Deletions cut 0 bases from V and 0 bases from J, with 12 bases between. The CDR3 DNA is TGTGCCAGCAGCCAAGATCTTAAGAGAAATAGCAATCAGCCCCAGCATTTT. It specifies CASSQDLKRNSNQPQHF.

The V gene is TRBV19, the J gene TRBJ1-5, with D unclear. Trimming stripped 5 bases from V and 1 base from J, with 12 bases between. Looked up from germline, CDR1 is LNHDA and CDR2 is SQIVND (reference sequence). The CDR3 is made up of 15 amino acids. The CDR3 DNA reads as TGTGCCAGTAGTTATGAGTTCCCAAGCAATCAGCCCCAGCATTTT. Protein: CASSYEFPSNQPQHF.

This rearrangement joins TRBV19 to TRBJ1-4; TRBD1 is a possible D gene (6 bases). CDR1 is LNHDA, CDR2 SQIVND, per germline (reference sequence). The CDR3 is made up of 15 amino acids. With 7 bases removed from V and 1 base from J, the gap between germline ends came to 13 bases. CDR3 sequence reads: CASTGRQETNEKLFF. The CDR3 DNA reads TGTGCCAGTACCGGAAGACAGGAAACTAATGAAAAACTGTTTTTT.

The CDR3 DNA reads as TGTGCCTGGAGTGTATGGCCCAACCTCGCACCCTCTGGCTACACCTTC. Translation gives CAWSVWPNLAPSGYTF. This chain joins TRBV30 and TRBJ1-2; no definite D call. Between the trimmed V and J ends, which lost 0 bases and 7 bases, there was a span of 21 bases. The CDR3 totals 16 residues. Germline V gives CDR1 GTSNPN, CDR2 SVGIG (reference sequence).

The chain joins TRBV5-1 to TRBJ2-2; 7 positions match TRBD2. Per germline, CDR1 SGHRS and CDR2 YFSETQ. Germline trimming cut 4 bases from V and 6 bases from J; bases unmatched to any gene: 24. The CDR3 runs to 20 residues. The DNA for the CDR3 is TGCGCCAGCAGCCGCGTCCGGTCTACCGAGGCGGGAGTTATTCCCGGGGAGCTGTTTTTT. This encodes CASSRVRSTEAGVIPGELFF.

The chain employs TRBV5-4 and TRBJ1-2; tentative D call: TRBD1 (5 bases). The CDR3 totals 13 residues. Per the germline V gene, CDR1 is SGHNT and CDR2 is YYREEE (reference sequence). The V and J ends lost 6 bases and 4 bases respectively, with 13 bases between them. The CDR3 sequence is CASTLGGTYGYTF. DNA of the CDR3: TGTGCCAGCACCCTGGGGGGGACCTATGGCTACACCTTC.

The V and J genes are TRBV11-3 and TRBJ2-7; D might be TRBD1 (6 bases). The CDR3 totals 14 residues. The V gene's germline CDR1 is SGHNT and CDR2 YENEEA. V lost 5 bases, J lost 5 bases, and 16 bases lay in between. This CDR3 is CASSLGQGTHEQYF. Written as DNA, the CDR3 is TGTGCCAGCAGCCTGGGGCAGGGGACCCACGAGCAGTACTTC.

The chain links TRBV28 to TRBJ1-3, with a tentative D call TRBD1 (6 bases). This CDR3 comprises 13 residues. Germline assignment: CDR1 MDHEN and CDR2 SYDVKM. V lost 5 bases and J lost 10, with 15 bases in between. CDR3 residues: CASSNTGTLTIYF. For the CDR3, the DNA is TGTGCCAGCAGTAATACGGGGACATTGACCATATATTTT.

This clone occurred once. The CDR3 sequence: CASSNRGSNTGELFF. Here the CDR3 DNA reads TGTGCCAGTTCTAACAGGGGCTCGAACACCGGGGAGCTGTTTTTT. The genes are TRBV28 and TRBJ2-2; 7 nucleotides line up with TRBD1. CDR1 and CDR2 from the germline V gene are MDHEN and SYDVKM. The J segment lost 0 bases and the V segment lost 9 bases, leaving 7 bases of the junction unmatched. This CDR3 has 15 amino acids. The full variable domain, its missing parts supplied by reference TRBV28 and TRBJ2-2, is DVKVTQSSRYLVKRTGEKVFLECVQDMDHENMFWYRQDPGLGLRLIYFSYDVKMKEKGDIPEGYSVSREKKERFSLILESASTNQTSMYLCASSNRGSNTGELFFGEGSRLTVL.

CDR3 in amino acids: CASSLGAPNYGYTF. CDR3 sequence (DNA): TGTGCCAGCAGCTTAGGGGCGCCTAACTATGGCTACACCTTC. The chain employs TRBV7-2 and TRBJ1-2; D is undetermined. Between the trimmed V and J ends, which lost 1 base and 0 bases, there was a span of 6 bases. In germline, CDR1 is SGHTA, CDR2 FQGNSA. The CDR3 runs to 14 residues. The whole variable domain, filled in from reference TRBV7-2 and TRBJ1-2, reads GAGVSQSPSNKVTEKGKDVELRCDPISGHTALYWYRQSLGQGLEFLIYFQGNSAPDKSGLPSDRFSAERTGGSVSTLTIQRTQQEDSAVYLCASSLGAPNYGYTFGSGTRLTVV.

V usage is TRBV19 and J usage is TRBJ1-2, with 8 bases aligning to TRBD1. This CDR3 is 15 amino acids long. V gave up 6 bases and J gave up 4 bases; unmatched junction bases: 10. Germline CDR1 and CDR2: LNHDA and SQIVND (reference sequence). The CDR3 loop reads CASRQGDQDLYGYTF. Here the CDR3 DNA reads TGTGCCAGTAGACAGGGGGACCAAGATCTCTATGGCTACACCTTC.

Only a few counts were recorded for this clone. V is TRBV7-2 and J is TRBJ2-7; possibly TRBD1 for D (5 bases). CDR3 length equals 15 residues. V lost 0 bases to trimming and J lost 4 bases, with 13 bases between them. The germline CDR1 and CDR2 sequences are SGHTA and FQGNSA. The CDR3 sequence is CASSLAHRQTYEQYF. The CDR3 DNA reads as TGTGCCAGCAGCTTAGCGCACAGACAGACATACGAGCAGTACTTC.

This clone was found a few times. This rearrangement joins TRBV15 to TRBJ1-2; TRBD1 agrees at 8 bases. The CDR3 has 13 residues. CDR1 and CDR2 (germline): LNHNV, YYDKDF (reference sequence). The V segment lost 5 bases and the J segment 8 bases; nucleotides outside the gene matches: 7. The CDR3 sequence: CATSEGQGWGYTF. DNA of the CDR3: TGTGCCACCAGCGAAGGACAGGGCTGGGGCTACACCTTC.

The chain is built from TRBV5-5 and TRBJ2-2, with 7 bases that match TRBD2. This CDR3 has 15 residues. Trimming at V came to 1 base and at J to 4 bases, leaving 4 bases not matched to a gene. Germline lookup yields CDR1 SGHKS and CDR2 YYEKEE (reference sequence). The CDR3 loop is CASSLFTGGTGELFF. The CDR3, as DNA: TGTGCCAGCAGCTTGTTTACGGGGGGCACCGGGGAGCTGTTTTTT.

V and J are TRBV2 and TRBJ1-5; a weak D match, TRBD1 (6 bases). Deletions cut 8 bases from V and 0 bases from J, with 11 bases between. The germline V gene has CDR1 SNHLY and CDR2 FYNNEI. The CDR3 length is 14 residues. Here the CDR3 DNA reads TGTGCCAGCGGCGGACAGACTAGCAATCAGCCCCAGCATTTT. Its translation: CASGGQTSNQPQHF.

The chain combines TRBV4-1 with TRBJ1-3; D is ambiguous. CDR1 is MGHRA, CDR2 YSYEKL, per germline. Trimming pared 1 base from V and 0 bases from J, leaving 4 bases between. The CDR3 length is 14 residues. CDR3 in amino acids: CASSQGSSGNTIYF. CDR3 bases: TGCGCCAGCAGCCAAGGGAGCTCTGGAAACACCATATATTTT.

V is TRBV7-3 and J is TRBJ2-1, with D maybe TRBD1 (6 bases). The CDR3 runs to 13 residues. Deletions cut 3 bases from V and 5 bases from J, with 8 bases between. Germline V gene lookup returns CDR1 SGHTA and CDR2 FQGTGA. In DNA, the CDR3 is TGTGCCAGCAGCTTGAACAGGGACAATGAGCAGTTCTTC. Translation: CASSLNRDNEQFF.

This chain uses TRBV28 with TRBJ2-5; D ambiguous. The CDR3 covers 11 residues. The V gene lost 7 bases and the J gene lost 2 bases, with 5 bases spanning the gap. Germline V gene data show CDR1 as MDHEN and CDR2 as SYDVKM. The CDR3 DNA follows: TGTGCCAGCAAACTACAAGAGACCCAGTACTTC. It codes for CASKLQETQYF.

The rearrangement joins TRBV28 to TRBJ2-2; 8 bases agree with TRBD1. J was trimmed by 5 bases and V by 6 bases; bases with no gene match: 5. Germline CDR1 MDHEN, CDR2 SYDVKM. This CDR3 contains 14 residues. CDR3 residues: CASRGQGWTGELFF. DNA of the CDR3: TGTGCCAGCAGAGGACAGGGATGGACCGGGGAGCTGTTTTTT.

The gene calls are TRBV19 and TRBJ1-5, with D perhaps TRBD1 (5 bases). The V and J ends lost 7 bases and 0 bases respectively, with 10 bases between them. The CDR3 covers 14 residues. CDR1 LNHDA and CDR2 SQIVND come from the germline V gene (reference sequence). The CDR3 DNA sequence: TGTGCCAGTAAGGGACTGAATAGCAATCAGCCCCAGCATTTT. It codes for CASKGLNSNQPQHF.

In nucleotides, the CDR3 is TGTGCCAGCATACAGGACAGGGGGCTTCACTATGGCTACACCTTC. Translated: CASIQDRGLHYGYTF. The chain employs TRBV28 and TRBJ1-2, with 11 bases that match TRBD1. This CDR3 has 15 amino acids. Unmatched junction bases numbered 7, after V lost 7 bases and J lost 3 bases. Germline V gene data show CDR1 as MDHEN and CDR2 as SYDVKM.

This clone has only one observation. V and J are TRBV6-5 and TRBJ1-1; D is ambiguous. Germline V gene lookup returns CDR1 MNHEY and CDR2 SVGAGI. Trimming cost V 11 bases and J 1 base, with 11 bases left between them. The CDR3 extends over 12 amino acids. The CDR3 bases are TGTGCCGTCGGAGTTACGAACACTGAAGCTTTCTTT. Protein product: CAVGVTNTEAFF.

The chain is built from TRBV11-2 and TRBJ1-2; no reliable D call. This CDR3 is 15 amino acids long. Between the trimmed V and J ends, which lost 2 bases and 4 bases, there was a span of 14 bases. Germline V gene sequence: CDR1 SGHAT, CDR2 FQNNGV. The CDR3 sequence is CASSLSSGEFYGYTF. The CDR3 DNA reads as TGTGCCAGCAGCTTATCCAGCGGAGAGTTCTATGGCTACACCTTC.

The V gene is TRBV7-9, the J gene TRBJ1-1, with TRBD1 matching 8 bases. CDR3 size: 15 residues. CDR1 and CDR2 from the germline V gene are SEHNR and FQNEAQ (reference sequence). Trimming at V came to 1 base and at J to 5 bases, leaving 6 bases not matched to a gene. This chain's CDR3 is CASSLVPDRETEAFF. The CDR3 nucleotides are TGTGCCAGCAGCTTAGTCCCGGACAGGGAAACTGAAGCTTTCTTT.

The V and J genes are TRBV19 and TRBJ1-1; no clear D gene. The CDR3 runs 13 residues. V was clipped by 3 bases and J by 3 bases, with 8 bases between them. CDR1 and CDR2 (germline): LNHDA, SQIVND (reference sequence). Here the CDR3 DNA reads TGTGCCAGTAGTATTAGTCCCCACACTGAAGCTTTCTTT. Translation: CASSISPHTEAFF.

The rearrangement joins TRBV30 to TRBJ1-6; 7 positions agree with TRBD1. Germline V CDR1 and CDR2: GTSNPN, SVGIG (reference sequence). V gave up 8 bases and J gave up 4 bases; unmatched junction bases: 11. CDR3 length equals 15 residues. The CDR3 reads CATGDRERYNSPLHF. CDR3 nucleotides: TGTGCCACGGGTGACAGGGAGAGGTATAATTCACCCCTCCACTTT.